This T cell receptor (beta chain) was captured in a study of control samples from healthy donors and cancer patients. Only in-frame clones appear in the TCRdb table, and some are missing; sequencing was by immunoSEQ multiplex PCR. The data contain approximately 72,000 clones, about 91% of them singletons. Only a few counts were recorded for this clone. Germline V gives CDR1 DFQATT, CDR2 SNEGSKA (reference sequence). The CDR3 loop spans 10 amino acids. V gave up 3 bases and J gave up 8 bases, with 5 bases separating them. The gene calls are TRBV20-1 and TRBJ2-1; D uncertain. The sequenced sample consisted of blood. The receptor was isolated from a man aged 50 to 60 in good health. The CDR3 sequence: CSASDHEQFF. CDR3 sequence (DNA): TGCAGTGCTAGTGACCATGAGCAGTTCTTC.